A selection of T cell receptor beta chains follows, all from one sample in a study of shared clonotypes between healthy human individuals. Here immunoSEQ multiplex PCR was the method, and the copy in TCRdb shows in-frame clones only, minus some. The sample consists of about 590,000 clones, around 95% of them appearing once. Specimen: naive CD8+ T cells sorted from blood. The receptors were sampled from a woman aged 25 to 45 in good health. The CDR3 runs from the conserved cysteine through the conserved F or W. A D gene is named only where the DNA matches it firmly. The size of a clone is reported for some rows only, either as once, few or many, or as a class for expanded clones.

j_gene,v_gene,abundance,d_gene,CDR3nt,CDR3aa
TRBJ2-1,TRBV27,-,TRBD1,TGTGCCAGCAGTTCGATACAGGGGGCCGGTGAGCAGTTCTTC,CASSSIQGAGEQFF
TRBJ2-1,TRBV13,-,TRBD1,TGTGCCAGCAACTCCGGACAGGGGGTCGTTGGTGAGCAGTTCTTC,CASNSGQGVVGEQFF
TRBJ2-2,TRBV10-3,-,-,TGTGCCATCAGTGAGGCCAGCACCGGGGAGCTGTTTTTT,CAISEASTGELFF
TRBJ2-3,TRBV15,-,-,TGTGCCACCAGCAGAGAGCCGAGCACAGATACGCAGTATTTT,CATSREPSTDTQYF
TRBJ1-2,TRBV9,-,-,TGTGCCAGTGCAACGGGGTATGGCTACACCTTC,CASATGYGYTF
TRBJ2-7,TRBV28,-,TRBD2,TGTGCCAGCAGCAGTAGAATAGGGACTAGCGTCTACGAGCAGTACTTC,CASSSRIGTSVYEQYF
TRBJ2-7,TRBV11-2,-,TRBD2,TGTGCCAGCAGCCCCCGGGCGGGAGGGTACGAGCAGTACTTC,CASSPRAGGYEQYF
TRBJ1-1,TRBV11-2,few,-,TGTGCCAGCAGCCCCGGTCAGCCTGAAGCTTTCTTT,CASSPGQPEAFF
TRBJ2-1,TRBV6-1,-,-,TGTGCCAGCAGTGAAAATCAGGCGATCGGCGCTGAGCAGTTCTTC,CASSENQAIGAEQFF
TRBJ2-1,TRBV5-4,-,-,TGTGCCAGCAGCTCAGACAGGGAGCAGTTCTTC,CASSSDREQFF
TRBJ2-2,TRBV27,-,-,TGTGCCAGCAGTGGCAGGAACAGGGTCGACACCGGGGAGCTGTTTTTT,CASSGRNRVDTGELFF
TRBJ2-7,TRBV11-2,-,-,TGTGCCAGCAGCTCTAACTACGAGCAGTACTTC,CASSSNYEQYF
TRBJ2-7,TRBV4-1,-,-,TGCGCCAGCAGCCACGGTTACAACAGGGTTTCCTACGAGCAGTACTTC,CASSHGYNRVSYEQYF
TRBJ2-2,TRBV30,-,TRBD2,TGTGCCTGGAGCCGACCGAGCGGGAGTATTTCCGGGGAGCTGTTTTTT,CAWSRPSGSISGELFF
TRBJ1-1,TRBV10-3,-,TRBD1,TGTGCCACAAGACAGGGAATAGAAGCTTTCTTT,CATRQGIEAFF
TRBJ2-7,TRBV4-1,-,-,TGCGCCAGCAGCCAGGGGGCATCCGGTTCCTACGAGCAGTACTTC,CASSQGASGSYEQYF
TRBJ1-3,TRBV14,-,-,TGTGCCAGCAGCCCGGACCGACGAGGAAACACCATATATTTT,CASSPDRRGNTIYF
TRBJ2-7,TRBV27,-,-,TGTGCCAGCAGTCCGGGACGGGTCTACGAGCAGTACTTC,CASSPGRVYEQYF
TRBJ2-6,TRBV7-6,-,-,TGTGCCAGCAGCTTATTCCCCCCCGGGGCCAACGTCCTGACTTTC,CASSLFPPGANVLTF
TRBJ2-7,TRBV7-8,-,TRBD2,TGTGCCAGCAGCGGCGGGAGGGGGTACGAGCAGTACTTC,CASSGGRGYEQYF
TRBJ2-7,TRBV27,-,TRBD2,TGTGCCAGCAGTGGGGGACTAGAAGCCTACGAGCAGTACTTC,CASSGGLEAYEQYF
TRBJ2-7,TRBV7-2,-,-,TGTGCCAGCAGCGGAAGAGGGACCTACGAGCAGTACTTC,CASSGRGTYEQYF
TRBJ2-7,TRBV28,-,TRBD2,TGTGCCAGCAGCCCGACTTCGGGACTAGCGATAGAGCAGTACTTC,CASSPTSGLAIEQYF
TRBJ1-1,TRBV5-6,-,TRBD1,TGTGCCAGCAGCACGACAGGGAGTGGGACTGAAGCTTTCTTT,CASSTTGSGTEAFF
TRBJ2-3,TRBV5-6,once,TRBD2,TGTGCCAGCAGCCGACTAGCGGGAGGATGGGGAGATACGCAGTATTTT,CASSRLAGGWGDTQYF
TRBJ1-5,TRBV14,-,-,TGTGCCAGCATTATTAAAGGAGCGGGAAGCAATCAGCCCCAGCATTTT,CASIIKGAGSNQPQHF
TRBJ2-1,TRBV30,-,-,TGTGCCTGGAGTGTGCTCAGCGACAATGAGCAGTTCTTC,CAWSVLSDNEQFF
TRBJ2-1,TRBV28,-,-,TGTGCCAGCAGTTTTCCGGGTAGCTATGAGCAGTTCTTC,CASSFPGSYEQFF
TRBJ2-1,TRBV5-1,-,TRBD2,TGCGCCAGCAGTTTTAGCGGGAACTTCGAGAATGAGCAGTTCTTC,CASSFSGNFENEQFF
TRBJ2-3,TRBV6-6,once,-,TGTGCCAGCAGCCCCTTTGCGGGGACTAGCACAGATACGCAGTATTTT,CASSPFAGTSTDTQYF
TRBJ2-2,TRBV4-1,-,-,TGCGCCAGCAGCCAAGAGCCAGGGAACACCGGGGAGCTGTTTTTT,CASSQEPGNTGELFF
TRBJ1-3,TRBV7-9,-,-,TGTGCCAGCAGCTTCCTAGATCGAGGGGTGGGAAACACCATATATTTT,CASSFLDRGVGNTIYF
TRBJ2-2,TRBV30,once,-,TGTGCCTGGAGTTGGAAGGACACCGGGGAGCTGTTTTTT,CAWSWKDTGELFF
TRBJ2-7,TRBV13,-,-,TGTGCCAGCAGCTTAATGTCCGAGCAGTACTTC,CASSLMSEQYF
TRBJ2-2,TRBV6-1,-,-,TGTGCCAGCAGATCCACCGGGGAGCTGTTTTTT,CASRSTGELFF
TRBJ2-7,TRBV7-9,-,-,TGTGCCAGCAGCTTAGCAGCCTACGAGCAGTACTTC,CASSLAAYEQYF
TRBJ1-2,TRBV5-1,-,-,TGCGCCAGCAGCCCAACAGTGAACTATGGCTACACCTTC,CASSPTVNYGYTF
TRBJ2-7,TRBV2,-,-,TGTGCCAGCAGTCCCGGTTGGAGAGCGCTCTCCTACGAGCAGTACTTC,CASSPGWRALSYEQYF
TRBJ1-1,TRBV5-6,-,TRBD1,TGTGCCAGCAGCTCGCAGTGGACAGGGACTAGCATGAACACTGAAGCTTTCTTT,CASSSQWTGTSMNTEAFF
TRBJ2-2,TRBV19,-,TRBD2,TGTGCCAGTAGTATGGTAGGACTAGCGGGAGTTCGGGCCGGGGAGCTGTTTTTT,CASSMVGLAGVRAGELFF
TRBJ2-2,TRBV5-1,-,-,TGCGCCAGCAGCCTCCCCAACACCGGGGAGCTGTTTTTT,CASSLPNTGELFF
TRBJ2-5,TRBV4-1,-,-,TGCGCCAGCAGCCAAGGCGCGGGGGAGACCCAGTACTTC,CASSQGAGETQYF
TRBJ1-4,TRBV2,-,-,TGTGCCAGCAGTGAATCCAGGGGTAGAACTAATGAAAAACTGTTTTTT,CASSESRGRTNEKLFF
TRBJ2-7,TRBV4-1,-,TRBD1,TGCGCCAGCAGCCAGCTCGGACAGGGGGATTTCTACGAGCAGTACTTC,CASSQLGQGDFYEQYF
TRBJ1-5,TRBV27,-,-,TGTGCCAGCAGTACAGGAGATAGCAATCAGCCCCAGCATTTT,CASSTGDSNQPQHF
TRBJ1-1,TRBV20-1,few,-,TGCAGTGCCTCAACAAACACTGAAGCTTTCTTT,CSASTNTEAFF